These 32 T cell receptor beta chains were all obtained from the same sample, sequenced in a study of CD8+ T cells in alopecia areata. cDNA serving as the sequencing template came from extracted, reverse transcribed RNA. The repertoire was sequenced with immunoSEQ multiplex PCR; TCRdb's copy has only in-frame clones and lacks some. The table shows roughly 140,000 clones, with 62% occurring only once. Input material: CD8+ T cells sorted from blood. The receptors originated from a human donor in good health.

This clone was counted only a few times. The rearrangement uses TRBV29-1 and TRBJ1-2; D remains unclear. Germline V gives CDR1 SQVTM, CDR2 ANQGSEA. Trimming shortened V by 6 bases and J by 4 bases, and 9 bases separated the two germline ends. This CDR3 is built from 11 residues. The CDR3 DNA follows: TGCAGCGTCATAATGGGCTATGGCTACACCTTC. Translating it yields CSVIMGYGYTF.

J is TRBJ2-1 and V is TRBV5-1, with D unclear. CDR1 SGHRS and CDR2 YFSETQ come from the germline V gene. Trimming removed 1 base at V and 0 bases at J, with 11 bases between. The CDR3 loop spans 16 amino acids. For the CDR3, the DNA is TGCGCCAGCAGCTTGTTGGCCCGGAGCTCCTACAATGAGCAGTTCTTC. It is translated as CASSLLARSSYNEQFF.

This clone has more than one count but fewer than ten. J is TRBJ2-3 and V is TRBV7-9, with 11 bases aligning to TRBD2. The V gene's germline CDR1 is SEHNR and CDR2 FQNEAQ (reference sequence). The J segment lost 2 bases and the V segment lost 5 bases, leaving 3 bases of the junction unmatched. The CDR3 loop spans 15 amino acids. The CDR3 spells CASSQGLADTDTQYF. The CDR3 DNA reads as TGTGCCAGCAGCCAGGGACTAGCGGACACAGATACGCAGTATTTT. The complete variable domain, with remaining parts taken from reference TRBV7-9 and TRBJ2-3, reads DTGVSQNPRHKITKRGQNVTFRCDPISEHNRLYWYRQTLGQGPEFLTYFQNEAQLEKSRLLSDRFSAERPKGSFSTLEIQRTEQGDSAMYLCASSQGLADTDTQYFGPGTRLTVL.

This sequence joins TRBV4-1 and TRBJ2-1; no firm D call. Germline V CDR1 and CDR2: MGHRA, YSYEKL. Trimming took off 1 base at V and 9 bases at J, with 10 bases between the two ends. The CDR3 totals 13 residues. As DNA, the CDR3 is TGCGCCAGCAGCCAAGGTTCCAGCAGTGAGCAGTTCTTC. Its translation: CASSQGSSSEQFF.

This clone was counted once. The chain joins TRBV7-9 to TRBJ2-3; D gene ambiguous. The V end lost 5 bases, the J end lost 5 bases, and 8 bases lay between the germline ends. CDR3 length equals 12 residues. Germline V CDR1 and CDR2: SEHNR, FQNEAQ (reference sequence). CDR3 DNA: TGTGCCAGCAGCGAAACGGTAGATACGCAGTATTTT. Protein: CASSETVDTQYF.

The rearrangement links TRBV7-9 to TRBJ1-1; maybe TRBD1 (6 bases). Trimming shortened V by 5 bases and J by 4 bases, and 20 bases separated the two germline ends. The CDR3 is 16 residues long. The germline V gene encodes CDR1 SEHNR and CDR2 FQNEAQ (reference sequence). CDR3: CASSPRSGAGSTEAFF. The CDR3 DNA sequence: TGTGCCAGCAGCCCTAGATCGGGGGCCGGGAGCACTGAAGCTTTCTTT.

For this clone: A read error may produce the germline difference seen at one junction end. V is TRBV29-1 and J is TRBJ2-2; D is possibly TRBD1 or TRBD2 (6 bases each). CDR1 SQVTM and CDR2 ANQGSEA come from the germline V gene. The CDR3 extends over 12 amino acids. The CDR3: CGGTRNTGELFF. CDR3 DNA: TGTGGCGGGACACGGAACACCGGGGAGCTGTTTTTT.

This clone was seen only a few times. This rearrangement joins TRBV11-2 to TRBJ2-7; 12 nucleotides align to TRBD2. Germline loops: CDR1 SGHAT, CDR2 FQNNGV. The CDR3 is 16 amino acids. J gave up 3 bases and V 1 base, and 4 bases lay outside the gene matches. CDR3 sequence (DNA): TGTGCCAGCAGCTTAGCTCCTAGCGGGGGGGACTACGAGCAGTACTTC. Translated: CASSLAPSGGDYEQYF. Full variable domain (remainder filled in from reference TRBV11-2 and TRBJ2-7): EAGVAQSPRYKIIEKRQSVAFWCNPISGHATLYWYQQILGQGPKLLIQFQNNGVVDDSQLPKDRFSAERLKGVDSTLKIQPAKLEDSAVYLCASSLAPSGGDYEQYFGPGTRLTVT.

The J gene is TRBJ2-7, the V gene TRBV4-1; D possibly corresponds to TRBD2 (6 bases). Per the germline V gene, CDR1 is MGHRA and CDR2 is YSYEKL. V lost 0 bases, J lost 1 base, and 16 bases lay in between. CDR3 length: 17 residues. CDR3: CASSQDRSGPWSYEQYF. CDR3 nucleotides: TGCGCCAGCAGCCAAGATCGCAGCGGGCCGTGGTCCTACGAGCAGTACTTC.

The chain couples TRBV27 to TRBJ1-5; D is possibly TRBD1 (6 bases). Between the trimmed V and J ends, which lost 3 bases and 6 bases, there was a span of 12 bases. Per germline, CDR1 MNHEY and CDR2 SMNVEV (reference sequence). CDR3 length equals 14 residues. This CDR3 reads CASSLWGGRQPQHF. In DNA, the CDR3 is TGTGCCAGCAGTTTGTGGGGGGGCCGTCAGCCCCAGCATTTT.

The V and J genes are TRBV9 and TRBJ2-7, with TRBD1 matching over 8 bases. The germline V gene has CDR1 SGDLS and CDR2 YYNGEE. This CDR3 comprises 14 residues. V was clipped by 0 bases and J by 3 bases; unmatched bases: 2. This CDR3 is CASSVGQGLYEQYF. CDR3 sequence (DNA): TGTGCCAGCAGCGTAGGACAGGGGCTCTACGAGCAGTACTTC.

The V gene is TRBV29-1, the J gene TRBJ2-1; 7 bases map to TRBD2. J gave up 6 bases and V 0 bases, and 5 bases lay outside the gene matches. Germline V CDR1 and CDR2: SQVTM, ANQGSEA. The CDR3 extends over 14 amino acids. Here the CDR3 reads CSVEDQRTSNEQFF. In DNA form, the CDR3 reads TGCAGCGTTGAAGATCAGCGGACTAGCAATGAGCAGTTCTTC.

The V gene is TRBV7-6, the J gene TRBJ1-1, with 8 bases lining up with TRBD1. The V gene end was trimmed by 6 bases and the J gene end by 1 base; junction bases not matched to a gene: 4. Germline V gene data show CDR1 as SGHVS and CDR2 as FNYEAQ. The CDR3 runs 14 residues. The CDR3 DNA follows: TGTGCCAGCAGTTCAGGACAGGGGAACACTGAAGCTTTCTTT. Its protein product is CASSSGQGNTEAFF.

V and J are TRBV11-2 and TRBJ2-1, with 8 bases identical to TRBD2. V dropped 1 base and J dropped 2; count of bases not matched to a gene: 4. Germline-derived CDR1 and CDR2 are SGHAT and FQNNGV. The length of the CDR3 is 16 residues. The CDR3 reads CASSLVAGGPYNEQFF. CDR3 nucleotide sequence: TGTGCCAGCAGCTTAGTCGCGGGAGGACCCTACAATGAGCAGTTCTTC.

In its sample, this clone was seen once. V and J are TRBV2 and TRBJ2-7; D may be TRBD1 or TRBD2 (5 bases each). Between the trimmed V and J ends, which lost 7 bases and 6 bases, there was a span of 13 bases. Germline CDR1 reads SNHLY; CDR2 reads FYNNEI. This CDR3 has 12 amino acids. In DNA, the CDR3 is TGTGCCAGCATCACAACTAGGGGCGAGCAGTACTTC. It yields the protein CASITTRGEQYF. The entire variable domain, with the rest obtained from reference TRBV2 and TRBJ2-7, is as follows: EPEVTQTPSHQVTQMGQEVILRCVPISNHLYFYWYRQILGQKVEFLVSFYNNEISEKSEIFDDQFSVERPDGSNFTLKIRSTKLEDSAMYFCASITTRGEQYFGPGTRLTVT.

This chain links TRBV25-1 with TRBJ2-5; TRBD1 is a possible D gene (8 bases). Germline CDR1 reads MGHDK; CDR2 reads SYGVNS. The CDR3 is 14 amino acids. V gave up 3 bases and J gave up 5 bases, with 13 bases separating them. CDR3 in DNA: TGTGCCAGCAGTGAGGACAGGGAGGGTGAGACCCAGTACTTC. This gives the protein CASSEDREGETQYF.

This clone came up a few times. This rearrangement joins TRBV29-1 to TRBJ2-2, with 7 bases aligning to TRBD2. CDR1 SQVTM and CDR2 ANQGSEA come from the germline V gene. With V trimmed by 6 bases and J by 0 bases, 22 bases remained unmatched. This CDR3 comprises 20 residues. The CDR3 DNA follows: TGCAGCGTGTTCATCAGGCCCCGGGGCGGGAGACACTCGAACACCGGGGAGCTGTTTTTT. It codes for CSVFIRPRGGRHSNTGELFF.

The chain uses TRBV19 and TRBJ2-6, with 10 bases aligning to TRBD1. Germline assignment: CDR1 LNHDA and CDR2 SQIVND (reference sequence). This CDR3 is 18 amino acids long. The ends lost 5 bases at V and 4 bases at J; junction bases unmatched: 11. Written as DNA, the CDR3 is TGTGCCAGTAGTGCCCGTCCCGGGACAGGGGCGGGGGCCAACGTCCTGACTTTC. Protein sequence: CASSARPGTGAGANVLTF.

V gene TRBV4-1 combines with J gene TRBJ2-7; 8 bases map to TRBD1. The CDR3 is 15 amino acids. The germline V gene has CDR1 MGHRA and CDR2 YSYEKL. The junction had 5 bases not matched to a gene; V was cut back by 2 bases and J by 2 bases. CDR3: CASSQKTGAPYEQYF. DNA of the CDR3: TGCGCCAGCAGCCAAAAGACAGGGGCCCCCTACGAGCAGTACTTC.

CDR3 sequence: CSVGELSGTDTQYF. CDR3 sequence (DNA): TGCAGCGTGGGGGAGCTATCCGGCACAGATACGCAGTATTTT. The J gene is TRBJ2-3, the V gene TRBV29-1; D tentatively fits TRBD1 or TRBD2 (5 bases each). The V end was cut by 6 bases, the J end by 1 base, with 14 bases between. Germline CDR1 SQVTM, CDR2 ANQGSEA. This CDR3 has 14 residues.

The V call is TRBV7-9, the J call TRBJ2-7; D remains unclear. The CDR3 contains 14 residues. Germline CDR1 SEHNR, CDR2 FQNEAQ (reference sequence). V lost 4 bases and J lost 4, with 14 bases in between. The CDR3: CASSSPEIHYEQYF. CDR3 nucleotides: TGTGCCAGCAGCTCCCCAGAGATCCATTACGAGCAGTACTTC.

V and J are TRBV5-1 and TRBJ2-1; D remains unclear. Germline assignment: CDR1 SGHRS and CDR2 YFSETQ. The V and J ends lost 2 bases and 3 bases respectively, with 12 bases between them. The CDR3 loop spans 15 amino acids. The CDR3 bases are TGCGCCAGCAGCTTCGGTAATGGGATCTACAATGAGCAGTTCTTC. This translates into CASSFGNGIYNEQFF.

This clone showed up just once. The V and J genes are TRBV5-6 and TRBJ2-1; the D gene is possibly TRBD2 (6 bases). Trimming removed 0 bases at V and 8 bases at J, with 9 bases between. Germline CDR1 and CDR2: SGHDT and YYEEEE. This CDR3 has 13 residues. In DNA form, the CDR3 reads TGTGCCAGCAGCTTGGGATCGGGGGATGAGCAGTTCTTC. Translation: CASSLGSGDEQFF.

The chain employs TRBV9 and TRBJ1-1; weak D call: TRBD1 (6 bases). Germline CDR1 reads SGDLS; CDR2 reads YYNGEE. The CDR3 has 15 amino acids. V dropped 0 bases and J dropped 2 bases, with 11 bases sitting between them. The DNA of the CDR3 is TGTGCCAGCAGCGTAGTTGGGGGCTCTAACACTGAAGCTTTCTTT. Amino acids: CASSVVGGSNTEAFF.

The chain links TRBV7-9 to TRBJ2-5; no reliable D call. CDR3 length equals 14 residues. Deletions cut 4 bases from V and 7 bases from J, with 16 bases between. Germline V CDR1 and CDR2: SEHNR, FQNEAQ (reference sequence). CDR3 amino acids: CASSSVIPRLTQYF. The CDR3 DNA reads TGTGCCAGCAGCTCAGTTATCCCGCGACTGACCCAGTACTTC.

V usage is TRBV11-1 and J usage is TRBJ2-7; D could derive from TRBD1 or TRBD2 (5 bases each). Trimming shortened V by 5 bases and J by 3 bases, and 14 bases separated the two germline ends. CDR1 and CDR2 (germline): SGHAT, FQDESV (reference sequence). CDR3 length equals 14 residues. Here the CDR3 DNA reads TGTGCCAGCAGCGCCCGCCGAGGGGACTACGAGCAGTACTTC. This gives the protein CASSARRGDYEQYF.

This clone appeared many times. This chain links TRBV5-4 with TRBJ2-4; 10 bases align to TRBD2. The CDR3 consists of 17 residues. The trim removed 0 bases at V and 7 bases at J, leaving 10 bases unmatched. Germline values: CDR1 SGHNT, CDR2 YYREEE (reference sequence). The CDR3 sequence: CASSLEKREGQGNIQYF. The DNA for the CDR3 is TGTGCCAGCAGCTTGGAGAAGCGGGAGGGCCAAGGTAACATTCAGTACTTC.

Details on this clone: Other DNA sequences in this specimen translate into the identical CDR3. The CDR3 nucleotides are TGTGCCAGCAGCGTAGTAGCGGGAGGCCAAGAGACCCAGTACTTC. This gives the protein CASSVVAGGQETQYF. The chain has TRBV9 and TRBJ2-5; 10 nucleotides agree with TRBD2. Looked up from germline, CDR1 is SGDLS and CDR2 is YYNGEE. Germline trimming cut 0 bases from V and 1 base from J; bases unmatched to any gene: 0. The CDR3 consists of 15 residues.

This clone has just a few counts. The V call is TRBV4-1, the J call TRBJ2-1; D is uncertain. The V and J ends lost 0 bases and 9 bases respectively, with 9 bases between them. CDR1 and CDR2 (germline): MGHRA, YSYEKL. The CDR3 is made up of 13 amino acids. As DNA, the CDR3 is TGCGCCAGCAGCCAAGACTCGAGGAGTGAGCAGTTCTTC. It codes for CASSQDSRSEQFF.

V is TRBV14 and J is TRBJ2-7; D possibly matches TRBD1 or TRBD2 (5 bases each). The CDR3 is 14 amino acids. With 3 bases removed from V and 2 bases from J, the gap between germline ends came to 11 bases. Per the germline V gene, CDR1 is SGHDN and CDR2 is FVKESK. Here the CDR3 reads CASSHGQGAYEQYF. CDR3 coding DNA: TGTGCCAGCAGCCACGGGCAGGGAGCCTACGAGCAGTACTTC.

DNA for the CDR3: TGTGCCAGCAGCTTAGACCCGGCGGGCTTTCCCCAGCATTTT. Its protein product is CASSLDPAGFPQHF. V gene TRBV11-2 combines with J gene TRBJ1-5; D gene unclear. CDR1 is SGHAT, CDR2 FQNNGV, per germline. The CDR3 consists of 14 residues. Between the trimmed V and J ends, which lost 0 bases and 10 bases, there was a span of 13 bases.

The rearrangement joins TRBV29-1 to TRBJ1-3; D uncertain. Trimming pared 4 bases from V and 0 bases from J, leaving 10 bases between. The CDR3 extends over 14 amino acids. Germline loops: CDR1 SQVTM, CDR2 ANQGSEA. The CDR3 nucleotides read TGCAGCGTTGTAACAGAGAGCTCTGGAAACACCATATATTTT. As protein: CSVVTESSGNTIYF.